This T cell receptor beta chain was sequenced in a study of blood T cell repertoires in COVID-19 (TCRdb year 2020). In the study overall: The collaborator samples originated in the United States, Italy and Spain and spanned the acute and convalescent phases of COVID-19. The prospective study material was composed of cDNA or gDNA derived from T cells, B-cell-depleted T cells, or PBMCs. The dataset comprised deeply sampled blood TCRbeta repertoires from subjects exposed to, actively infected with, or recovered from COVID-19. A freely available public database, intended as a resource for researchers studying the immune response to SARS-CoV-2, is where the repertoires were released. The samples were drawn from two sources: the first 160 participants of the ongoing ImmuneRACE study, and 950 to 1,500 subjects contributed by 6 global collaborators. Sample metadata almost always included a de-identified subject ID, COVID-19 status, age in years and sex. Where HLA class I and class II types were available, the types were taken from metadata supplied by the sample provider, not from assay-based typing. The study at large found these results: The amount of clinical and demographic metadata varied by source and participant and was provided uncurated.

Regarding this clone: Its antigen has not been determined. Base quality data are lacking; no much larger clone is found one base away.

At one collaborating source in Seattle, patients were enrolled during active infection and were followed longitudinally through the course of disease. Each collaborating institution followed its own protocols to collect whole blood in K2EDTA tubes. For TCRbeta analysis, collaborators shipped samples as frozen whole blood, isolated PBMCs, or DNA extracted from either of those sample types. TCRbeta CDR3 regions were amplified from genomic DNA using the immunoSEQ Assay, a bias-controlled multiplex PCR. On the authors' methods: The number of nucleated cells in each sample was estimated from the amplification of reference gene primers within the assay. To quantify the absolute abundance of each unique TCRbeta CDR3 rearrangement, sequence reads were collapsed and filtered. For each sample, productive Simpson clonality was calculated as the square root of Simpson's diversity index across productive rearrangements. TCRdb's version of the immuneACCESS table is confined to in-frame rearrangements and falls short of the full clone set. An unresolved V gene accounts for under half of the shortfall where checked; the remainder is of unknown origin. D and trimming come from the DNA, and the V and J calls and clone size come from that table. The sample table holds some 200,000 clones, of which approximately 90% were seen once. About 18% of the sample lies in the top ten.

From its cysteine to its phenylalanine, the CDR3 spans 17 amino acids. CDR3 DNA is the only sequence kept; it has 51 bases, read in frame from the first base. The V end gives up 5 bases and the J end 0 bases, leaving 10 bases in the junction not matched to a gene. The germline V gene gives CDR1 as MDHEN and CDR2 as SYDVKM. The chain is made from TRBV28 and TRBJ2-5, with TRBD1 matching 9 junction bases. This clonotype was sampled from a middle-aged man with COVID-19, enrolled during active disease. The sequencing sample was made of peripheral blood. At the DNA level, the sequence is TGTGCCAGCAGTCCCGGGCTCTGGGACAGGGACCAAGAGACCCAGTACTTC. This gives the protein CASSPGLWDRDQETQYF.